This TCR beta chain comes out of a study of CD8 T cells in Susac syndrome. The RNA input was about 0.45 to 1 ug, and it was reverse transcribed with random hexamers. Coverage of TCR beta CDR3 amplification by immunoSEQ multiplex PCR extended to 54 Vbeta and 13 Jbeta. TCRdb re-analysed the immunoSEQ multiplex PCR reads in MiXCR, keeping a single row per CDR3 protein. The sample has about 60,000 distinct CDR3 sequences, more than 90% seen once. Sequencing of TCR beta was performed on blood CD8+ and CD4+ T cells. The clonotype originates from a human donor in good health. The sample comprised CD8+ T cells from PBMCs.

CDR3 sequence: CASSYSGGTYEQYF. In DNA, the CDR3 is TGTGCCAGCAGTTACTCGGGGGGCACCTACGAGCAGTACTTC. V is TRBV6-5 and J is TRBJ2-7; D possibly uses TRBD1 or TRBD2 (6 bases each). Germline loops: CDR1 MNHEY, CDR2 SVGAGI. The ends were cut back, 0 bases at V and 2 bases at J, with 8 bases in the middle. This CDR3 has 14 amino acids.